The clone carrying this T cell receptor (beta chain) was recorded at least ten times. Its antigen is still unknown. The sample comes from a study of T-cell memory formation after mild COVID-19. Study results and limitations: CD4+ contracting clones were mainly CM and EM; CD8+ ones, EMRA.

From the 5' RACE reads, TCRdb called clonotypes with MiXCR, one entry per CDR3 protein. The repertoire has almost 35,000 distinct CDR3 sequences, approximately 8.3% of them found once; the top ten carry roughly 29%. CDR1 and CDR2 (germline): KGHSH, LQKENI. This CDR3 has 15 residues. V lost 2 bases and J 5 bases, leaving 15 bases between the germline ends. The TCR was taken from a man younger than 35 who had mild COVID-19 (a few samples of this study predate the infection). Cell type and time point are not known. Sequencing input: PBMCs or a T cell subset sorted from them (not recorded which). The chain joins TRBV18 to TRBJ1-1; D call uncertain. The chain's CDR3 is CASSPSDTRRTEAFF. The CDR3 DNA is TGTGCCAGCTCACCATCCGACACCCGAAGGACTGAAGCTTTCTTT.